Sequencing of this T cell receptor (beta chain) was carried out in a study of cytomegalovirus exposure and HLA in healthy donors. A word on this clone: Its specificity is unknown.

Study-wide points: In an earlier analysis, about 87% or about 30%: the productive usage of most TCR beta V segments.

PCR primers comprised 60 Vbeta and 13 Jbeta primers. Data came from immunoSEQ multiplex PCR; TCRdb stores just in-frame clones and leaves some out. Altogether some 150,000 clones are present, roughly three quarters being singletons, with the ten largest covering approximately 1.6%. The source material was PBMCs. This receptor was taken from a young woman in good health and CMV-seronegative.

The CDR3 is CASSEAGGLFNEQFF. CDR3 DNA: TGTGCCAGCAGCGAAGCGGGGGGGTTATTTAATGAGCAGTTCTTC. The V gene is TRBV7-3, the J gene TRBJ2-1, with TRBD2 matching over 10 bases. V lost 5 bases, J lost 7 bases, and 8 bases stayed unmatched. This CDR3 region has 15 residues. The germline V gene has CDR1 SGHTA and CDR2 FQGTGA. Using reference TRBV7-3 and TRBJ2-1 for the parts outside the CDR3, the full variable domain is GAGVSQTPSNKVTEKGKYVELRCDPISGHTALYWYRQSLGQGPEFLIYFQGTGAADDSGLPNDRFFAVRPEGSVSTLKIQRTERGDSAVYLCASSEAGGLFNEQFFGPGTRLTVL.